These 6 T cell receptor beta chains originate from one sample sequenced in a study of blood T cell repertoires in COVID-19. Assay used: immunoSEQ multiplex PCR; TCRdb lists only in-frame clones, some missing. Of 90,000 to 120,000 clones in the sample, 80% are singletons; the top ten hold roughly 4%. Sequenced sample: peripheral blood. Receptors were obtained from a man aged 65 to 85 with acute or convalescent COVID-19.

This sequence joins TRBV5-1 and TRBJ1-4, with 8 bases that match TRBD1. V was clipped by 4 bases and J by 6 bases; unmatched bases: 5. The V gene's germline CDR1 is SGHRS and CDR2 YFSETQ. The CDR3 loop spans 14 amino acids. The CDR3 protein is CASSRRGQDEKLFF. CDR3 coding DNA: TGCGCCAGCAGCCGCAGGGGGCAAGATGAAAAACTGTTTTTT.

About this clone: Other DNA sequences in this specimen translate into the identical CDR3. This chain connects TRBV11-2 to TRBJ1-2, with D possibly matching TRBD1 (6 bases). V was cut by 2 bases and J by 5 bases, with 6 bases left in between. This CDR3 spans 12 amino acids. Germline loops: CDR1 SGHAT, CDR2 FQNNGV. The CDR3 here is CASSLQGYGYTF. CDR3 sequence (DNA): TGTGCCAGCAGCTTACAGGGGTATGGCTACACCTTC.

This chain uses TRBV6-4 with TRBJ2-3; 9 bases line up with TRBD2. Germline values: CDR1 MRHNA, CDR2 SNTAGT. CDR3 size: 15 residues. Trimming took 5 bases from V and 5 from J; bases not matched to a gene: 8. The CDR3 nucleotides are TGTGCCAGCAGTCCCCGGGATAGCGGGGGAGATACGCAGTATTTT. This codes for CASSPRDSGGDTQYF.

The CDR3 is CASRERGYSSTDTQYF. CDR3 bases: TGTGCCAGCAGAGAAAGGGGTTATTCTAGCACAGATACGCAGTATTTT. V is TRBV6-1 and J is TRBJ2-3, with a possible D match to TRBD1 (5 bases). Deletions cut 6 bases from V and 0 bases from J, with 16 bases between. CDR3 length: 16 residues. Per the germline V gene, CDR1 is MNHNS and CDR2 is SASEGT.

This clone was found once. The chain employs TRBV18 and TRBJ2-1; 8 nucleotides align to TRBD2. This CDR3 region has 16 residues. Losses at the gene ends were 2 bases for V and 7 bases for J; bases not matched to a gene: 10. CDR1 and CDR2 from the germline V gene are KGHSH and LQKENI. The CDR3 coding sequence is TGTGCCAGCTCACCAGAATTTCGGCCGGGGGGGAATGAGCAGTTCTTC. It codes for CASSPEFRPGGNEQFF.

CDR3 sequence reads: CASSTRLGGCGYTF. CDR3 coding DNA: TGTGCCAGCAGCACCCGGCTAGGGGGCTGTGGCTACACCTTC. This sequence joins TRBV21-1 and TRBJ1-2; the DNA was not compared with TRBD1, the D call given in the table. TRBV21-1 is assigned pseudogene status. The CDR3 extends over 14 amino acids.